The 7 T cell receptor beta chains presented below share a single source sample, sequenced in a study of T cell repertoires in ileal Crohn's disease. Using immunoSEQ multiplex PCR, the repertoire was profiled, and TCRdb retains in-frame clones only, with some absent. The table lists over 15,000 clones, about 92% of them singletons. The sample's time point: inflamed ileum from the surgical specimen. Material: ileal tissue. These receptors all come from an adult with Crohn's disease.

This chain's CDR3 is CASSRVIEDEQYF. In DNA form, the CDR3 reads TGTGCCAGCAGTAGGGTCATCGAAGACGAGCAGTACTTC. V and J are TRBV28 and TRBJ2-7; D remains ambiguous. V was shortened by 5 bases and J by 5 bases, with 13 bases between the two germline ends. This CDR3 spans 13 amino acids. In germline, CDR1 is MDHEN, CDR2 SYDVKM.

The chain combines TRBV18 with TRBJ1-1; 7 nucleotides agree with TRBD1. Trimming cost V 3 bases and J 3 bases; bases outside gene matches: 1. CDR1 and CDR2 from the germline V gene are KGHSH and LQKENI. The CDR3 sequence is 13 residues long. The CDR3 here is CASSPQGDTEAFF. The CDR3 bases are TGTGCCAGCTCACCGCAGGGGGACACTGAAGCTTTCTTT.

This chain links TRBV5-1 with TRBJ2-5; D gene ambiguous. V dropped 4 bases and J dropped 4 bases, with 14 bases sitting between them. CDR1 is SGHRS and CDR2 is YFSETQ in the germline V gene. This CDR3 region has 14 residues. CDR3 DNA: TGCGCCAGCAGCATACGGGTCGTGGGAGAGACCCAGTACTTC. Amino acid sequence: CASSIRVVGETQYF.

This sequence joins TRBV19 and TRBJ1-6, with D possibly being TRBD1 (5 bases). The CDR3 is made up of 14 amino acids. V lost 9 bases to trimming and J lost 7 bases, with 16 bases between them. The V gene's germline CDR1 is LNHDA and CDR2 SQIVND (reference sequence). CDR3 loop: CARVMTVSNSPLHF. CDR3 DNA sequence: TGTGCCAGGGTGATGACAGTATCGAATTCACCCCTCCACTTT.

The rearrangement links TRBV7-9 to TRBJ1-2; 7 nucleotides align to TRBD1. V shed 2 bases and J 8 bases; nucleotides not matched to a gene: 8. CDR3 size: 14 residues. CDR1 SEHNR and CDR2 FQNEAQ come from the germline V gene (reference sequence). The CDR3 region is CASSLWQGELGYTF. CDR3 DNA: TGTGCCAGCAGCTTATGGCAGGGGGAGTTGGGCTACACCTTC.

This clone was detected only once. The CDR3 DNA reads TGTGCCAGCAGTTTTCGACAGGGGAGGAGCTACACCTTC. Protein: CASSFRQGRSYTF. This chain uses TRBV27 with TRBJ1-2; 8 bases are shared with TRBD1. CDR1 is MNHEY and CDR2 is SMNVEV in the germline V gene (reference sequence). Trimming cost V 3 bases and J 9 bases; bases outside gene matches: 6. The CDR3 contains 13 residues.

In DNA form, the CDR3 reads TGTGCCAGCAGCGCAAAGGGGGGGGCGGGAGATACGCAGTATTTT. Translated: CASSAKGGAGDTQYF. V gene TRBV4-2 combines with J gene TRBJ2-3; D may be TRBD2 (7 bases). This CDR3 region has 15 residues. V was trimmed by 5 bases and J by 5 bases, leaving 17 bases between them. Germline CDR1 and CDR2: LGHNA and YNFKEQ.